This paragraph reports one TCR beta chain. CDR3 length: 15 amino acids. Germline CDR1 is MNHEY and CDR2 is SMNVEV (reference sequence). V dropped 5 bases and J dropped 0 bases, with 10 bases sitting between them. These data belong to a study of control samples from healthy donors and cancer patients. TCRdb's table, derived via immunoSEQ multiplex PCR, lists solely in-frame clones and lacks some. The table shows 55,000 to 80,000 clones, with approximately 89% occurring only once. The source is a man in his 60s with colorectal cancer. The sequenced sample was PBMCs. V usage is TRBV27 and J usage is TRBJ2-2, with D unclear. The CDR3 loop reads CASSPRRANTGELFF. The CDR3 nucleotides read TGTGCCAGCAGTCCCCGCAGAGCGAACACCGGGGAGCTGTTTTTT.